This TCR beta chain was documented in a study of identifying expanded T cells in peripheral blood. Whole-study results and caveats: Technical replicates showed approximately 1.2 changed clones; two weeks approximately 15; four weeks 19. Variance in clone template counts between approximately 2-week samples significantly increased with total template count across all healthy donors.

Details on this clone: Its antigen is undetermined.

No infections or other immune events were documented during collection. Sequenced by immunoSEQ multiplex PCR; TCRdb stores in-frame clones only, minus some. The table lists roughly 81,000 clones, around 84% of them singletons. This TCR came from a person aged 18 to 75 in good health. The sample taken for sequencing was blood.

The CDR3 nucleotides are TGCGCCAGCAGCCTGGTAACCGGGACAGGGGGTGAAGCTTTCTTT. Its protein is CASSLVTGTGGEAFF. This rearrangement joins TRBV5-1 to TRBJ1-1, with 11 bases fitting TRBD1. CDR1 and CDR2 from the germline V gene are SGHRS and YFSETQ. V lost 4 bases to trimming and J lost 7 bases; unmatched junction nucleotides: 9. The CDR3 loop spans 15 amino acids. Based on the CDR3 plus reference TRBV5-1 and TRBJ1-1, the full variable domain is KAGVTQTPRYLIKTRGQQVTLSCSPISGHRSVSWYQQTPGQGLQFLFEYFSETQRNKGNFPGRFSGRQFSNSRSEMNVSTLELGDSALYLCASSLVTGTGGEAFFGQGTRLTVV.